Included here is one T cell receptor beta chain sequence, with context. Two consecutive negative NP/OP PCR tests, clearance, or resolved symptoms defined Cohort 3 recovery. The data derive from a study of blood T cell repertoires in COVID-19. For the study at large: Material from acute and convalescent COVID-19 was sourced from the United States, Italy and Spain. The analysed material was cDNA or gDNA that came from T cells, B-cell-depleted T cells, or PBMCs.

This CDR3 spans 16 amino acids. CDR1 SGHTA and CDR2 FQGNSA come from the germline V gene. J lost 7 bases, V lost 5 bases, and 9 bases had no gene match. The table came from immunoSEQ multiplex PCR; TCRdb's copy has only in-frame clones and leaves some out. The data contain 500,000 or so clones, 75% to 90% of them singletons. Sample: PBMCs or T cells enriched from blood (not recorded which). This TCR derives from a woman under 30 who had recovered from COVID-19. The J gene is TRBJ2-2, the V gene TRBV7-2; TRBD1 agrees at 11 bases. CDR3 nucleotide sequence: TGTGCCAGCAGCCTAAGGACAGGGGGCGCGGACGGGGAGCTGTTTTTT. Residues: CASSLRTGGADGELFF.